The 25 T cell receptor beta chains given below trace back to one sample, sequenced in a study of response to subunit inactivated influenza vaccine (dated by TCRdb to the late 2010s). Libraries came from RT-PCR. The instrument was an Illumina HiSeq 2500. The public reads were reprocessed in TCRdb via fastp at Q25 and MiXCR, keeping in-frame beta chains. Each entry is one CDR3 protein sequence, shown with its most common DNA and genes. The table for this sample lists roughly 570,000 distinct CDR3 sequences; 13% of them were counted only once. The leading ten clones occupy approximately 14% of the sample. The time point label on this specimen signifies: more than 40 days after influenza vaccine administration. The specimen was PBMCs from blood, collected 45 days after vaccination. These receptors were taken from a middle-aged man who received an inactivated influenza vaccine. Donor details come from another sample of the same person, matched by shared clones.

The rearrangement joins TRBV20-1 to TRBJ2-7; 7 bases agree with TRBD2. CDR3 length equals 16 residues. With 4 bases clipped from V and 6 bases from J, the junction kept 18 bases outside the gene matches. Germline CDR1 and CDR2: DFQATT and SNEGSKA (reference sequence). In DNA form, the CDR3 reads TGCAGTGCTACCCCGTGGGCGGGAGATGATAGGGGCGAGCAGTACTTC. It encodes CSATPWAGDDRGEQYF.

This chain joins TRBV7-2 and TRBJ2-1; no reliable D call. Trimming left V 4 bases short and J 9 bases short, with 16 bases between. The CDR3 runs 14 residues. The germline CDR1 and CDR2 sequences are SGHTA and FQGNSA. In nucleotides, the CDR3 is TGTGCCAGCAGCTCCGGTTGGGCAGATGGTGAGCAGTTCTTC. Amino acids: CASSSGWADGEQFF. Together with reference TRBV7-2 and TRBJ2-1, the CDR3 gives the full variable domain: GAGVSQSPSNKVTEKGKDVELRCDPISGHTALYWYRQSLGQGLEFLIYFQGNSAPDKSGLPSDRFSAERTGGSVSTLTIQRTQQEDSAVYLCASSSGWADGEQFFGPGTRLTVL.

This clonotype turned up a few times. V is TRBV5-1 and J is TRBJ2-7; D may be TRBD1 (5 bases). Germline CDR1 is SGHRS and CDR2 is YFSETQ. CDR3 length: 15 residues. The germline V and J ends were trimmed by 0 bases and 4 bases, with 14 bases remaining between them. CDR3 sequence: CASSLGPGQLYEQYF. The CDR3 coding sequence is TGCGCCAGCAGCTTGGGTCCAGGGCAACTTTACGAGCAGTACTTC.

The rearrangement joins TRBV3-1 to TRBJ1-5, with D perhaps matching TRBD1 (5 bases). Trimming pared 6 bases from V and 5 bases from J, leaving 17 bases between. CDR1 and CDR2 (germline): LGHDT, YNNKEL (reference sequence). The CDR3 spans 15 residues. Here the CDR3 DNA reads TGTGCCAGCAGAGCGGACAAAAGAGTGCATCAGCCCCAGCATTTT. Protein sequence: CASRADKRVHQPQHF.

This chain links TRBV20-1 with TRBJ1-2, with a weak D call TRBD1 (6 bases). Germline assignment: CDR1 DFQATT and CDR2 SNEGSKA (reference sequence). V was cut by 6 bases and J by 2 bases, with 19 bases left in between. CDR3 length equals 15 residues. The CDR3 spells CSAPGWKGGNYGYTF. The CDR3 nucleotides are TGCAGTGCCCCGGGGTGGAAGGGGGGAAACTATGGCTACACCTTC.

This clonotype was seen a handful of times. For the CDR3, the DNA is TGTGCCAGCTCACCCAACCCCTACACTGAAGCTTTCTTT. This gives the protein CASSPNPYTEAFF. The chain is built from TRBV18 and TRBJ1-1; D not certain. The germline V gene has CDR1 KGHSH and CDR2 LQKENI. V shed 3 bases and J shed 3 bases, with 8 bases lying between them. The CDR3 is 13 amino acids.

V gene TRBV12-3 or TRBV12-4 combines with J gene TRBJ2-1; TRBD2 aligns across 8 bases. This CDR3 spans 14 amino acids. With 10 bases clipped from V and 8 bases from J, the junction kept 13 bases outside the gene matches. Here the CDR3 DNA reads TGTGCCACCTCCCGGGGCGGGGGGTTTTATGAGCAGTTCTTC. Its protein is CATSRGGGFYEQFF.

This chain links TRBV7-2 with TRBJ1-2; the match to TRBD1 covers 10 bases. CDR3 length: 17 amino acids. Looked up from germline, CDR1 is SGHTA and CDR2 is FQGNSA. V lost 1 base to trimming and J lost 6 bases; unmatched junction nucleotides: 11. The CDR3 DNA sequence: TGTGCCAGCAGCTTAGGAGGGAGGGACAGGGGCTCGGATGGCTACACCTTC. Its translation is CASSLGGRDRGSDGYTF.

CDR3 amino acids: CASSLVVGEQFF. The CDR3, as DNA: TGCGCCAGCAGCTTGGTTGTGGGTGAGCAGTTCTTC. The genes are TRBV5-1 and TRBJ2-1; D unresolved. This CDR3 comprises 12 residues. The germline V and J ends were trimmed by 0 bases and 9 bases, with 7 bases remaining between them. Germline loops: CDR1 SGHRS, CDR2 YFSETQ.

This chain connects TRBV6-1 to TRBJ2-4; possible D gene TRBD1, 6 bases. The germline V gene encodes CDR1 MNHNS and CDR2 SASEGT. The CDR3 spans 15 residues. V lost 6 bases, J lost 5 bases, and 17 bases lay in between. DNA for the CDR3: TGTGCCAGCAGCGCTCAGGGGCGGATCGAAAACATTCAGTACTTC. This encodes CASSAQGRIENIQYF.

This clonotype has just a few counts. V is TRBV15 and J is TRBJ1-1, with 8 positions matching TRBD1. The CDR3 spans 17 residues. The V and J ends lost 0 bases and 4 bases, in that order; junction bases with no gene match: 10. Germline V CDR1 and CDR2: LNHNV, YYDKDF (reference sequence). The CDR3 DNA follows: TGTGCCACCAGCAGAGATCGGGCCAGGGGGCTCTTCACTGAAGCTTTCTTT. Amino acid sequence: CATSRDRARGLFTEAFF.

This clonotype was counted ten times or more. The chain carries TRBV5-1 and TRBJ2-2; the match to TRBD2 covers 8 bases. The ends lost 1 base at V and 0 bases at J; junction bases unmatched: 8. Germline V gene sequence: CDR1 SGHRS, CDR2 YFSETQ. This CDR3 has 18 amino acids. In nucleotides, the CDR3 is TGCGCCAGCAGCTTGTCCCTAGCGGGTCCCGCGAACACCGGGGAGCTGTTTTTT. This sequence encodes CASSLSLAGPANTGELFF.

In this sample, this clonotype turned up many times. The V gene is TRBV5-1, the J gene TRBJ2-3; 8 positions agree with TRBD2. This CDR3 has 14 residues. Trimming at V came to 6 bases and at J to 2 bases, leaving 5 bases not matched to a gene. Germline V CDR1 and CDR2: SGHRS, YFSETQ. The CDR3 DNA follows: TGCGCCAGCACGCCGGGGGGGATCACAGATACGCAGTATTTT. Protein product: CASTPGGITDTQYF.

The chain uses TRBV3-1 and TRBJ2-7; D is possibly TRBD1 or TRBD2 (5 bases each). Germline V gives CDR1 LGHDT, CDR2 YNNKEL (reference sequence). The CDR3 runs to 14 residues. V lost 0 bases and J lost 6, with 12 bases in between. The CDR3 DNA reads TGTGCCAGCAGCCAAGAGAGGGTAGGGGTCGAGCAGTACTTC. It translates to CASSQERVGVEQYF.

J is TRBJ2-1 and V is TRBV5-6; 9 nucleotides line up with TRBD1. V shed 0 bases, J shed 14 bases, and the junction held 12 bases outside the gene matches. The CDR3 extends over 15 amino acids. The germline CDR1 and CDR2 sequences are SGHDT and YYEEEE. CDR3: CASSLGWGQGQWEFF. The CDR3 coding sequence is TGTGCCAGCAGCTTGGGATGGGGACAGGGCCAATGGGAGTTCTTC.

This chain joins TRBV7-2 and TRBJ2-3, with D perhaps TRBD1 or TRBD2 (5 bases each). From germline, CDR1 is SGHTA and CDR2 FQGNSA. V was shortened by 4 bases and J by 3 bases, with 17 bases between the two germline ends. The CDR3 totals 16 residues. DNA of the CDR3: TGTGCCAGCAGCTCCGTGAGGGGCCGATGGACAGATACGCAGTATTTT. Its translation: CASSSVRGRWTDTQYF.

V gene TRBV5-1 combines with J gene TRBJ2-2; D uncertain. The CDR3 is 14 amino acids. V dropped 0 bases and J dropped 6 bases, with 9 bases sitting between them. CDR1 is SGHRS and CDR2 is YFSETQ in the germline V gene. The CDR3 here is CASSLVGSAGELFF. CDR3 DNA sequence: TGCGCCAGCAGCTTGGTAGGGTCGGCCGGGGAGCTGTTTTTT.

This chain connects TRBV10-3 to TRBJ2-1; 10 nucleotides match TRBD1. CDR3 length equals 16 residues. V gave up 7 bases and J gave up 0 bases; unmatched junction bases: 6. Germline CDR1 is ENHRY and CDR2 is SYGVKD. DNA for the CDR3: TGTGCCATCAAATCGACAGGGGGCGCCTCCTACAATGAGCAGTTCTTC. Translated: CAIKSTGGASYNEQFF.

This clonotype was seen only a few times. This chain joins TRBV20-1 and TRBJ1-2, with 7 bases matching TRBD1. There are 12 residues in the CDR3. V lost 0 bases, J lost 8 bases, and 3 bases stayed unmatched. Germline values: CDR1 DFQATT, CDR2 SNEGSKA (reference sequence). In DNA, the CDR3 is TGCAGTGCTAGAGAGGCAGGGGGAGGCTACACCTTC. Amino acid sequence: CSAREAGGGYTF.

This clonotype has just a few counts. V usage is TRBV5-1 and J usage is TRBJ2-7, with TRBD2 matching 11 bases. J gave up 0 bases and V 3 bases, and 5 bases lay outside the gene matches. The germline V gene has CDR1 SGHRS and CDR2 YFSETQ. The CDR3 is 16 amino acids. CDR3 loop: CASSSGTSGGSYEQYF. CDR3 bases: TGCGCCAGCAGCTCTGGGACTAGCGGAGGCTCCTACGAGCAGTACTTC.

V gene TRBV7-2 combines with J gene TRBJ2-7; 8 bases map to TRBD2. The CDR3 sequence is 14 residues long. The germline CDR1 and CDR2 sequences are SGHTA and FQGNSA. Trimming removed 6 bases from V and 1 base from J; junction bases left unmatched: 5. DNA for the CDR3: TGTGCCAGCAGTGAGCGGGGGTTATCCTACGAGCAGTACTTC. Protein product: CASSERGLSYEQYF.

J is TRBJ2-1 and V is TRBV7-8; TRBD2 agrees at 8 bases. The CDR3 sequence is 15 residues long. Germline lookup yields CDR1 SGHVS and CDR2 FQNEAQ. The trim removed 5 bases at V and 4 bases at J, leaving 7 bases unmatched. This CDR3 is CASSKAGVAYNEQFF. CDR3 nucleotides: TGTGCCAGCAGCAAAGCGGGAGTGGCTTACAATGAGCAGTTCTTC.

In its sample, this clonotype was seen many times. This sequence joins TRBV5-1 and TRBJ2-3; the D gene is possibly TRBD2 (5 bases). The V and J ends lost 4 bases and 5 bases respectively, with 8 bases between them. This CDR3 region has 12 residues. From germline, CDR1 is SGHRS and CDR2 YFSETQ. The CDR3 reads CASSPAVDTQYF. The CDR3 bases are TGCGCCAGCAGCCCAGCGGTAGATACGCAGTATTTT.

This clonotype came up a few times. The chain has TRBV5-4 and TRBJ2-5; no firm D call. Between the trimmed V and J ends, which lost 3 bases and 3 bases, there was a span of 21 bases. Germline CDR1 and CDR2: SGHNT and YYREEE (reference sequence). This CDR3 contains 17 residues. The CDR3 DNA reads TGTGCCAGCAGCTCTCCCATGGCGGTTCTAGAGAAAGAGACCCAGTACTTC. This encodes CASSSPMAVLEKETQYF.

This clonotype was seen a few times. The rearrangement links TRBV7-9 to TRBJ1-2; 7 bases line up with TRBD1. There are 15 residues in the CDR3. The germline CDR1 and CDR2 sequences are SEHNR and FQNEAQ (reference sequence). The V segment lost 3 bases and the J segment 6 bases; nucleotides outside the gene matches: 10. CDR3 sequence: CASSLGARGQNGYTF. DNA for the CDR3: TGTGCCAGCAGCTTGGGGGCAAGGGGGCAAAATGGCTACACCTTC.